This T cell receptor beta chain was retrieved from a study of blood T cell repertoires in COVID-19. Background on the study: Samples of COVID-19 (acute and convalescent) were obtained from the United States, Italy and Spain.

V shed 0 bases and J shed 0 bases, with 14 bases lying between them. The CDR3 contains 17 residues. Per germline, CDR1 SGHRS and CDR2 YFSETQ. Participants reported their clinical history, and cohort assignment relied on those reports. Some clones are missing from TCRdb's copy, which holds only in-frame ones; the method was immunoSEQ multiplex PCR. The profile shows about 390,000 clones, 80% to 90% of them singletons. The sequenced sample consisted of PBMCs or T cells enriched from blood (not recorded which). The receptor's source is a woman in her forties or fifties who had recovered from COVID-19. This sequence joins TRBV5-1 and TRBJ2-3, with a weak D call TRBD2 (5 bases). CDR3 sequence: CASSLAPGLTSTDTQYF. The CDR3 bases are TGCGCCAGCAGCTTGGCCCCCGGACTTACTAGCACAGATACGCAGTATTTT.